Given below is one TCR beta chain in context. No antigen is known for it. TCRdb's copy holds only in-frame clones and misses some; the assay was immunoSEQ multiplex PCR. The sample includes tens of thousands of clones, 80% of them seen just once. The data stem from a study of a mutant IDH1 vaccine in newly diagnosed glioma. Across the whole study: First vaccine doses came 4-6 weeks after radiotherapy alone, or with temozolomide cycles. Week 35 was safety follow-up visit V12; week 47 was end-of-study visit V13.

The time point: week 35, safety follow-up. A single vaccine dose contained 300 ug of mutant IDH1 20-mer peptide, and topical imiquimod was used with it. The donors' diagnosis was new WHO grade 3 or 4 astrocytoma that was IDH1-mutant and ATRX-lost. Germline values: CDR1 SEHNR, CDR2 FQNEAQ (reference sequence). Trimming stripped 5 bases from V and 7 bases from J, with 15 bases between. The CDR3 runs to 14 residues. This clonotype was sampled from a man aged 40-55 years with glioma. Some clones in this sample may be carry-over from other donors' samples. The sequences come from PBMCs, collected from a glioma patient whose treatment included an IDH1 peptide vaccine. The chain is built from TRBV7-9 and TRBJ1-5; tentatively, D is TRBD1 (5 bases). The CDR3 is CASSAVAGGQPQHF. The CDR3, as DNA: TGTGCCAGCAGCGCTGTGGCGGGGGGACAGCCCCAGCATTTT. The full variable domain, completed using reference TRBV7-9 and TRBJ1-5, is DTGVSQNPRHKITKRGQNVTFRCDPISEHNRLYWYRQTLGQGPEFLTYFQNEAQLEKSRLLSDRFSAERPKGSFSTLEIQRTEQGDSAMYLCASSAVAGGQPQHFGDGTRLSIL.